These 27 T cell receptor beta chains were sequenced from one sample in a study of T cells after yellow fever vaccination. TCRdb analysed the 5' RACE reads with MiXCR anew, one entry per CDR3 protein. The repertoire holds nearly 300,000 distinct CDR3 sequences, with approximately 10% as singletons. This specimen was CD4+ T cells sorted from PBMCs, taken 5 days after the yellow fever booster vaccination. The source of these receptors is a man younger than 35 who received the YFV17D yellow fever vaccine.

This clonotype was counted only a few times. The gene calls are TRBV2 and TRBJ2-1, with 13 bases that match TRBD2. CDR1 is SNHLY, CDR2 FYNNEI, per germline. The CDR3 totals 15 residues. J lost 7 bases, V lost 5 bases, and 5 bases had no gene match. The chain's CDR3 is CASSTLGLAGNEQFF. DNA of the CDR3: TGTGCCAGCAGTACCCTGGGACTAGCGGGGAATGAGCAGTTCTTC.

This clonotype was seen more than once but under ten times. The V and J genes are TRBV12-3 or TRBV12-4 and TRBJ2-5; D possibly corresponds to TRBD2 (5 bases). Trimming took 9 bases from V and 0 from J, leaving 17 bases between them. The CDR3 spans 15 residues. DNA for the CDR3: TGTGCCAGTACGCCAAGGACGGGAAACCAAGAGACCCAGTACTTC. Protein product: CASTPRTGNQETQYF.

This clonotype was picked up a small number of times. The chain uses TRBV5-1 and TRBJ2-1, with 12 bases lining up with TRBD2. The CDR3 has 16 residues. Trimming took 3 bases from V and 3 from J; bases not matched to a gene: 4. Per the germline V gene, CDR1 is SGHRS and CDR2 is YFSETQ. CDR3 residues: CASSSLTSGGYNEQFF. CDR3 nucleotides: TGCGCCAGCAGCTCCCTGACTAGCGGGGGCTACAATGAGCAGTTCTTC.

This clonotype was detected many times. This chain connects TRBV7-2 to TRBJ1-2; possible D gene TRBD1, 5 bases. This CDR3 has 15 amino acids. With 1 base removed from V and 2 bases from J, the gap between germline ends came to 11 bases. Germline CDR1 SGHTA, CDR2 FQGNSA. The CDR3 DNA sequence: TGTGCCAGCAGCTTAGGGCCTCGGGGGAACTATGGCTACACCTTC. It translates to CASSLGPRGNYGYTF.

A few counts support this clonotype. The chain uses TRBV21-1 and TRBJ2-3; the table gives TRBD1 as D, unverified against the DNA. TRBV21-1 is recorded as a pseudogene. This CDR3 spans 17 amino acids. The CDR3 nucleotides are TGTGCCAGCAGCAAAGAAATTCTCCAGGGGAGAAGAGATACGCAGTATTTT. Its translation: CASSKEILQGRRDTQYF.

This clonotype was seen a few times. The genes are TRBV7-2 and TRBJ1-1; 7 positions match TRBD1. Trimming took 7 bases from V and 3 from J; bases not matched to a gene: 14. The germline V gene has CDR1 SGHTA and CDR2 FQGNSA. This CDR3 is 16 amino acids long. The CDR3 DNA is TGTGCCAGCATCCCTGGGAGGGGGCGGTCGTACACTGAAGCTTTCTTT. This translates into CASIPGRGRSYTEAFF.

This chain joins TRBV24-1 and TRBJ2-5; 8 positions match TRBD2. CDR1 KGHDR and CDR2 SFDVKD come from the germline V gene. This CDR3 has 15 residues. Trimming removed 6 bases from V and 5 bases from J; junction bases left unmatched: 10. CDR3 coding DNA: TGTGCCACCAGTTCGATCCGGGGGGGCGTGGAGACCCAGTACTTC. Residues: CATSSIRGGVETQYF.

The chain joins TRBV4-1 to TRBJ1-5; D uncertain. CDR1 MGHRA and CDR2 YSYEKL come from the germline V gene. V dropped 1 base and J dropped 0 bases, with 16 bases sitting between them. There are 18 residues in the CDR3. The CDR3 loop reads CASSQAGPGKNSNQPQHF. CDR3 DNA: TGCGCCAGCAGCCAAGCTGGGCCAGGAAAAAATAGCAATCAGCCCCAGCATTTT.

Only a few counts were recorded for this clonotype. CDR3 DNA sequence: TGTGCCAGCAGCCGGGACAGGGGATTGAACACTGAAGCTTTCTTT. Translation: CASSRDRGLNTEAFF. The chain uses TRBV21-1 and TRBJ1-1; the table's TRBD1 call for D was not verified on the DNA. TRBV21-1 is labeled a pseudogene. The CDR3 is 15 residues long.

This clonotype was found a few times. The chain uses TRBV20-1 and TRBJ2-5; D is unresolved. V lost 0 bases, J lost 4 bases, and 12 bases lay in between. The CDR3 contains 14 residues. Germline CDR1 is DFQATT and CDR2 is SNEGSKA (reference sequence). This CDR3 is CSARDEGLSETQYF. In DNA form, the CDR3 reads TGCAGTGCTAGAGATGAAGGGCTGTCAGAGACCCAGTACTTC.

There are many counts of this clonotype. The chain combines TRBV7-9 with TRBJ2-1; TRBD2 agrees at 7 bases. Germline V CDR1 and CDR2: SEHNR, FQNEAQ (reference sequence). Germline trimming cut 3 bases from V and 6 bases from J; bases unmatched to any gene: 5. This CDR3 region has 14 residues. The CDR3 loop is CASSLTSGANEQFF. Here the CDR3 DNA reads TGTGCCAGCAGCTTGACGAGCGGGGCCAATGAGCAGTTCTTC.

This clonotype has a handful of counts. The rearrangement joins TRBV9 to TRBJ2-1; D gene unclear. V lost 3 bases and J lost 4, with 17 bases in between. The germline gives CDR1 SGDLS, CDR2 YYNGEE. This CDR3 comprises 16 residues. CDR3 in DNA: TGTGCCAGCAGCGAGGGTATTACACAAGAATACAATGAGCAGTTCTTC. This codes for CASSEGITQEYNEQFF.

This clonotype came up many times. The V gene is TRBV5-1, the J gene TRBJ1-2; D unclear. Trimming removed 3 bases at V and 3 bases at J, with 15 bases between. The germline V gene encodes CDR1 SGHRS and CDR2 YFSETQ. CDR3 length equals 15 residues. In nucleotides, the CDR3 is TGCGCCAGCAGCTCCGGATTTGGACGGGACTATGGCTACACCTTC. Translating gives CASSSGFGRDYGYTF.

The rearrangement links TRBV18 to TRBJ1-2, with D possibly being TRBD1 (5 bases). Trimming took 2 bases from V and 1 from J, leaving 11 bases between them. The CDR3 runs 15 residues. Germline V gene lookup returns CDR1 KGHSH and CDR2 LQKENI. The CDR3 DNA reads as TGTGCCAGCTCACCAGCTGTAGGGGTTAACTATGGCTACACCTTC. Protein sequence: CASSPAVGVNYGYTF.

The rearrangement links TRBV7-2 to TRBJ1-1; possible D gene TRBD1, 5 bases. The germline V gene encodes CDR1 SGHTA and CDR2 FQGNSA. V dropped 3 bases and J dropped 0 bases, with 11 bases sitting between them. The CDR3 is made up of 15 amino acids. In DNA form, the CDR3 reads TGTGCCAGCAGCTTCGCGGGACCTATGAACACTGAAGCTTTCTTT. Its protein is CASSFAGPMNTEAFF.

This clonotype was detected ten times or more. The chain employs TRBV12-3 or TRBV12-4 and TRBJ1-5; D uncertain. CDR3 length: 12 residues. V was trimmed by 4 bases and J by 9 bases, leaving 10 bases between them. The CDR3 protein is CASSSVRTPQHF. The DNA for the CDR3 is TGTGCCAGCAGTTCGGTCAGGACGCCCCAGCATTTT.

This clonotype has only a few counts. The chain couples TRBV5-1 to TRBJ1-1; D is undetermined. CDR3 length equals 15 residues. V was pared by 0 bases and J by 6 bases, with 15 bases between. Looked up from germline, CDR1 is SGHRS and CDR2 is YFSETQ. CDR3 DNA sequence: TGCGCCAGCAGCTTGGCCGAGAGCCTTTGGGCTGAAGCTTTCTTT. Amino acid sequence: CASSLAESLWAEAFF. Combining the CDR3 with reference TRBV5-1 and TRBJ1-1 gives the whole variable domain KAGVTQTPRYLIKTRGQQVTLSCSPISGHRSVSWYQQTPGQGLQFLFEYFSETQRNKGNFPGRFSGRQFSNSRSEMNVSTLELGDSALYLCASSLAESLWAEAFFGQGTRLTVV.

This rearrangement joins TRBV12-3 or TRBV12-4 to TRBJ2-2; the D gene is possibly TRBD1 (6 bases). The CDR3 has 15 residues. The ends were cut back, 1 base at V and 5 bases at J, with 11 bases in the middle. In DNA form, the CDR3 reads TGTGCCAGCAGTTTAGGTCAGCAGGGGACCGGGGAGCTGTTTTTT. As protein: CASSLGQQGTGELFF.

CDR3 in DNA: TGTGCCAGCAGCTTAAACGGGAGAGAAAAACTGTTTTTT. Protein product: CASSLNGREKLFF. The chain carries TRBV7-9 and TRBJ1-4; the D is unclear. The germline gives CDR1 SEHNR, CDR2 FQNEAQ (reference sequence). Trimming took 2 bases from V and 8 from J, leaving 9 bases between them. The CDR3 length is 13 residues.

This clonotype was observed a few times. This chain links TRBV5-1 with TRBJ2-1; D perhaps matches TRBD2 (6 bases). V lost 4 bases and J lost 3, with 17 bases in between. In germline, CDR1 is SGHRS, CDR2 YFSETQ. CDR3 length: 16 residues. CDR3 sequence: CASSDRGGAGYNEQFF. DNA of the CDR3: TGCGCCAGCAGCGACCGTGGAGGGGCAGGCTACAATGAGCAGTTCTTC.

The genes are TRBV14 and TRBJ2-1; 9 bases fit TRBD1. Germline loops: CDR1 SGHDN, CDR2 FVKESK. The CDR3 length is 15 residues. Germline trimming cut 4 bases from V and 6 bases from J; bases unmatched to any gene: 7. CDR3 DNA: TGTGCCAGCAGCCCAACAGGGGGCTGGATCAATGAGCAGTTCTTC. Translation: CASSPTGGWINEQFF. The full variable domain, its missing parts supplied by reference TRBV14 and TRBJ2-1, is EAGVTQFPSHSVIEKGQTVTLRCDPISGHDNLYWYRRVMGKEIKFLLHFVKESKQDESGMPNNRFLAERTGGTYSTLKVQPAELEDSGVYFCASSPTGGWINEQFFGPGTRLTVL.

The genes are TRBV10-3 and TRBJ2-7; 8 bases agree with TRBD1. This CDR3 region has 16 residues. The germline CDR1 and CDR2 sequences are ENHRY and SYGVKD. The ends lost 7 bases at V and 1 base at J; junction bases unmatched: 12. This chain's CDR3 is CAITDRRGRGSYEQYF. CDR3 bases: TGTGCCATCACCGATCGCAGGGGGCGCGGGTCCTACGAGCAGTACTTC.

The chain is built from TRBV18 and TRBJ2-1, with D possibly matching TRBD1 (6 bases). V was shortened by 6 bases and J by 4 bases, with 16 bases between the two germline ends. The CDR3 is 15 residues long. Per the germline V gene, CDR1 is KGHSH and CDR2 is LQKENI. CDR3 sequence: CASSRIQGKYNEQFF. The CDR3 region has the DNA TGTGCCAGCTCCCGCATCCAGGGGAAGTACAATGAGCAGTTCTTC.

The rearrangement joins TRBV30 to TRBJ1-1, with a weak D call TRBD1 (6 bases). Deletions cut 4 bases from V and 5 bases from J, with 11 bases between. CDR3 length: 12 amino acids. Germline loops: CDR1 GTSNPN, CDR2 SVGIG (reference sequence). The CDR3 DNA is TGTGCCTGGACAGGGGTAGGGACTGAAGCTTTCTTT. Encoded protein: CAWTGVGTEAFF.

In its sample, this clonotype was seen many times. The chain has TRBV6-5 and TRBJ1-2; D is uncertain. The germline V gene has CDR1 MNHEY and CDR2 SVGAGI. CDR3 size: 13 residues. The V end was cut by 5 bases, the J end by 2 bases, with 9 bases between. DNA for the CDR3: TGTGCCAGCAGTCTACTTTACAACTATGGCTACACCTTC. Amino acids: CASSLLYNYGYTF.

This rearrangement joins TRBV11-3 to TRBJ2-1; TRBD2 aligns across 10 bases. The CDR3 is 14 residues long. The trim removed 8 bases at V and 8 bases at J, leaving 9 bases unmatched. CDR1 is SGHNT, CDR2 YENEEA, per germline. CDR3 DNA: TGTGCCAGCGGTCAGCGGGGGGGCAGGGATGAGCAGTTCTTC. Amino acids: CASGQRGGRDEQFF.

This clonotype was recorded at least ten times. V and J are TRBV20-1 and TRBJ2-5; TRBD2 matches at 7 bases. The CDR3 contains 16 residues. Unmatched junction bases numbered 12, after V lost 0 bases and J lost 5 bases. Germline V gives CDR1 DFQATT, CDR2 SNEGSKA (reference sequence). The CDR3: CSARDDRGGRRETQYF. For the CDR3, the DNA is TGCAGTGCTAGAGATGATCGCGGGGGACGAAGGGAGACCCAGTACTTC.